The present TCR beta chain was sequenced within a study of blood T cell repertoires in COVID-19. The table came from immunoSEQ multiplex PCR; TCRdb's copy has only in-frame clones and leaves some out. In the table there are 490,000 or so clones, around 87% of which are singletons. V shed 6 bases, J shed 2 bases, and the junction held 3 bases outside the gene matches. CDR3 size: 13 residues. Enrolled through a virtual design, the participants were between 18 and 89 years of age and came from fewer than 30 US areas. Cohorts were based on clinical histories the participants reported. The clonotype comes from a woman in her 40s who had recovered from COVID-19. This chain links TRBV12-3 or TRBV12-4 with TRBJ2-7; 8 bases agree with TRBD1. The sequenced sample consisted of PBMCs or T cells enriched from blood (not recorded which). CDR3 coding DNA: TGTGCCAGCAGGGGACAGGCTACCTACGAGCAGTACTTC. Protein product: CASRGQATYEQYF.